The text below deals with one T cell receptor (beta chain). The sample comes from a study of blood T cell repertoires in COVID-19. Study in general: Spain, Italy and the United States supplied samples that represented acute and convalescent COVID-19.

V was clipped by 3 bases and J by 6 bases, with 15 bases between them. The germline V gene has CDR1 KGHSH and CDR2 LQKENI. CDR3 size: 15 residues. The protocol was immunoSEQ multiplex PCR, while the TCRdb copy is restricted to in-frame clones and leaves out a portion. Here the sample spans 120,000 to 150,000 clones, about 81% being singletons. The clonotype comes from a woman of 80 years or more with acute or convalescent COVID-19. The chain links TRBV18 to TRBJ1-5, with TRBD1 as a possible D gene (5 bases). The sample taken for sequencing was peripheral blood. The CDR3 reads CASSPGQGSFQPQHF. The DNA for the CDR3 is TGTGCCAGCTCACCTGGTCAGGGTAGTTTTCAGCCCCAGCATTTT. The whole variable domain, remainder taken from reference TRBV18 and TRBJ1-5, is NAGVMQNPRHLVRRRGQEARLRCSPMKGHSHVYWYRQLPEEGLKFMVYLQKENIIDESGMPKERFSAEFPKEGPSILRIQQVVRGDSAAYFCASSPGQGSFQPQHFGDGTRLSIL.